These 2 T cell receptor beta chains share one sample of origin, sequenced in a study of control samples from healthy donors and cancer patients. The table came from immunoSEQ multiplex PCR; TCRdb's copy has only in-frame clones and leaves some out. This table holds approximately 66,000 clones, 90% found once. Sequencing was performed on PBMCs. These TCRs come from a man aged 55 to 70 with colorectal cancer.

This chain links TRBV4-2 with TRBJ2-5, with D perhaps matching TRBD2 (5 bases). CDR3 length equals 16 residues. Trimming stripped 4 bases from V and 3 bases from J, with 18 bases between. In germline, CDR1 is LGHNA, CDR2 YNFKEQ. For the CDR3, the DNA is TGTGCCAGCAGCCCCGAAACCGCCCGGGGAGAAGAGACCCAGTACTTC. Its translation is CASSPETARGEETQYF.

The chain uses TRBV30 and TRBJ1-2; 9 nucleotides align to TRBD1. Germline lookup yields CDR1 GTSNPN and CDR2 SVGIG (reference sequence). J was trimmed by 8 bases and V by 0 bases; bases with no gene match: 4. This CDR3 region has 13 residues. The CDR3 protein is CAWSVRTGVGYTF. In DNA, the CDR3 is TGTGCCTGGAGTGTCCGGACAGGGGTAGGCTACACCTTC.